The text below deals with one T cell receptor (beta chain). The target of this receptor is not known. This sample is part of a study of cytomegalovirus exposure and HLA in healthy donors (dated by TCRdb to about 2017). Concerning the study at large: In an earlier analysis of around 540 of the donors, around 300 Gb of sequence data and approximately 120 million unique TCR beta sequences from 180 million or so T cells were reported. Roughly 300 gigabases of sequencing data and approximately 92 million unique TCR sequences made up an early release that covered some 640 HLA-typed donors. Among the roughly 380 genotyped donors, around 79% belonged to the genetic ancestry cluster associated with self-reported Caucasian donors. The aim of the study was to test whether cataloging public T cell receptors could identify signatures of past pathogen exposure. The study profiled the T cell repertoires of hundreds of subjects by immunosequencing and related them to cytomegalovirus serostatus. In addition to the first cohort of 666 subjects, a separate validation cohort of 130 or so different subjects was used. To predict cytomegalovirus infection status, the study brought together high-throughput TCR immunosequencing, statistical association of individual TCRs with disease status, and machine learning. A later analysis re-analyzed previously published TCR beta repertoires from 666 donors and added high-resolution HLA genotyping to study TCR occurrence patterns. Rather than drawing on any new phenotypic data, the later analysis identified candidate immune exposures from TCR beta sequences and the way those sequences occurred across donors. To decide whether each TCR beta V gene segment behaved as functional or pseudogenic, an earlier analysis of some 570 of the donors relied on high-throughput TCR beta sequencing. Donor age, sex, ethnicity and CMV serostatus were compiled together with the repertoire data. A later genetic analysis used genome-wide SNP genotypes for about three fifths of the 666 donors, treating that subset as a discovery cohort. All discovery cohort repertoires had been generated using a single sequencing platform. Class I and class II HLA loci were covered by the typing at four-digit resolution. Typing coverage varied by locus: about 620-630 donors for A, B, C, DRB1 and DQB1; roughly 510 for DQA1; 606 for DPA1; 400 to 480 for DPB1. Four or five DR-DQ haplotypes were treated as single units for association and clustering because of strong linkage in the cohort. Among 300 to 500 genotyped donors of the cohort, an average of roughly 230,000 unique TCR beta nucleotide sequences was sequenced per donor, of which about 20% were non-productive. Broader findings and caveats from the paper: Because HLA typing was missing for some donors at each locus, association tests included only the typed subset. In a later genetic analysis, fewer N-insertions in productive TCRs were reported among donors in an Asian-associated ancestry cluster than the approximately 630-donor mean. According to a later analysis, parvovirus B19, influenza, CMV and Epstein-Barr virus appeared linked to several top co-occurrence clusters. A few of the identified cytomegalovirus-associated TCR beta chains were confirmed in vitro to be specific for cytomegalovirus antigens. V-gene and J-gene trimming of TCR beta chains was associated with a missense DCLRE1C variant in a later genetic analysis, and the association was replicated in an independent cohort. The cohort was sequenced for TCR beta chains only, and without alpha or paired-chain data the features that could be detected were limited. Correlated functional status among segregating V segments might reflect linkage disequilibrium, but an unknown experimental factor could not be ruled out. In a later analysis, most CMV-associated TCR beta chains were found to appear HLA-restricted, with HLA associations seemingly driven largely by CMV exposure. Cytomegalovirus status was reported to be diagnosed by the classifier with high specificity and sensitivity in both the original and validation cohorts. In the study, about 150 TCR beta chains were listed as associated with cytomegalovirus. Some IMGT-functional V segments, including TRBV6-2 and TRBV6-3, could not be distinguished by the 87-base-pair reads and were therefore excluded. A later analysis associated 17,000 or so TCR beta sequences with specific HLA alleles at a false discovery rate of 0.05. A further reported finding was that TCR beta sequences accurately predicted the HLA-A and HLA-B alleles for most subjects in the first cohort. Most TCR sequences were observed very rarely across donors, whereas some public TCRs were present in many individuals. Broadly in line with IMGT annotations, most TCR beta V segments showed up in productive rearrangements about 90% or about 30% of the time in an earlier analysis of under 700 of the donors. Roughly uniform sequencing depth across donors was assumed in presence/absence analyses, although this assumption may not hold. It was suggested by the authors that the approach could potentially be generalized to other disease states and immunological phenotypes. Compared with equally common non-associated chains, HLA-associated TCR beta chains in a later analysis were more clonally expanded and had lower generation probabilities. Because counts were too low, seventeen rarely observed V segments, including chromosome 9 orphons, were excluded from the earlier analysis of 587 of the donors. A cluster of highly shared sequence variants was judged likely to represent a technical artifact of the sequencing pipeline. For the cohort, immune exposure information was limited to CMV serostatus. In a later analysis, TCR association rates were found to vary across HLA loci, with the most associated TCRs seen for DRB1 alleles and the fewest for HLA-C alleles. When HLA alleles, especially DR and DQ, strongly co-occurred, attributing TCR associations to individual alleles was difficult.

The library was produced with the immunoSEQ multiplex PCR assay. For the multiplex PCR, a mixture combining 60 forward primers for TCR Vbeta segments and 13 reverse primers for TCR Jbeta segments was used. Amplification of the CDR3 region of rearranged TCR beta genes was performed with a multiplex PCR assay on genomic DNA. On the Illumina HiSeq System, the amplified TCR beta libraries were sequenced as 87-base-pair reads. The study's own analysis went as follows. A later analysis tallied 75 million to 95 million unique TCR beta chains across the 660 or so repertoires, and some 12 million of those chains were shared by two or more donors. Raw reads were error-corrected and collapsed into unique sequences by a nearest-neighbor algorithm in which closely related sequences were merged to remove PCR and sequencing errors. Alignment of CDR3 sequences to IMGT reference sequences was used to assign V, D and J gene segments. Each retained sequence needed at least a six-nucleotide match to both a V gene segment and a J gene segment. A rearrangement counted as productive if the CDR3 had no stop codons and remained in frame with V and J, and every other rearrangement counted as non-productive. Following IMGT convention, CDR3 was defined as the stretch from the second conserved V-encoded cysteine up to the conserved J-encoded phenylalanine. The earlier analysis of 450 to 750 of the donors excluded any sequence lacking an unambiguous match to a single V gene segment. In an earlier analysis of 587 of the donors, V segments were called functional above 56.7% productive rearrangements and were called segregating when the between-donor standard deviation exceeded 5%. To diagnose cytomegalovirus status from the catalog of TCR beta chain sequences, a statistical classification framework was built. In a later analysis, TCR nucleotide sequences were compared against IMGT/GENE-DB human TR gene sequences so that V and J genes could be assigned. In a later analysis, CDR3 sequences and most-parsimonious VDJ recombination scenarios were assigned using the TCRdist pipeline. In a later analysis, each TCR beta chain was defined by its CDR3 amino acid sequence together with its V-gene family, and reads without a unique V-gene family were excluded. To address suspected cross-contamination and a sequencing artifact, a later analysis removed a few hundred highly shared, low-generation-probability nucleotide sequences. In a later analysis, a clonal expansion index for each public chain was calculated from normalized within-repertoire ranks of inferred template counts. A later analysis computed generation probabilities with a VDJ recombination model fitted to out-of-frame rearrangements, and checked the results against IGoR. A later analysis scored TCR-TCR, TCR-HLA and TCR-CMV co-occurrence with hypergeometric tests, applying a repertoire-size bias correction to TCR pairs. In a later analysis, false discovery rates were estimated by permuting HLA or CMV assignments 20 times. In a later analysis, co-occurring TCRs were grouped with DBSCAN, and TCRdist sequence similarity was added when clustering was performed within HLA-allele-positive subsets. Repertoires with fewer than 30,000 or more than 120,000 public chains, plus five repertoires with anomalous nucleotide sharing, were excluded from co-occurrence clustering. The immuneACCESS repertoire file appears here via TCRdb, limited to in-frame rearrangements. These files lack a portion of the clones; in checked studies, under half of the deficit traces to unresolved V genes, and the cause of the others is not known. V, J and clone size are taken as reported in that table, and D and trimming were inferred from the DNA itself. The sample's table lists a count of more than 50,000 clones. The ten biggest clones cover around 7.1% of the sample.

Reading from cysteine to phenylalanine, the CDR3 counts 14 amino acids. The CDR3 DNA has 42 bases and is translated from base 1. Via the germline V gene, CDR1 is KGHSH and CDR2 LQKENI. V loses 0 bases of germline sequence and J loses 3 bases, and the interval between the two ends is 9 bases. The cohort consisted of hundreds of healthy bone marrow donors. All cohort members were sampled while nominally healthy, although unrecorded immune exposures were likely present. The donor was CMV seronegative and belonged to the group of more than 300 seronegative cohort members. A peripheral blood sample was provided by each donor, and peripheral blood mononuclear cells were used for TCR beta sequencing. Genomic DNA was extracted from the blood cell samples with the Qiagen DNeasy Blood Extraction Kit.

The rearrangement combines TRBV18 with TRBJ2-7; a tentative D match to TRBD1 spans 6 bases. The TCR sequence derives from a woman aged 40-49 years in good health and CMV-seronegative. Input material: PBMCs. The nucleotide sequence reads TGTGCCAGCTCACCACCCCCAGGGGTCTACGAGCAGTACTTC. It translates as CASSPPPGVYEQYF.